The rows below give T cell receptor beta chains drawn from one sample of a study of molecular identifiers for immune sequencing clone quantification. TCRdb reanalysed the PCR reads using MiXCR and keeps one entry per CDR3 protein. This table holds 85,000 to 120,000 distinct CDR3 sequences, about 35% found once. What was sequenced was naive CD8+ T cells from blood, with Jurkat cell RNA spiked in. These receptor sequences come from a human donor in good health. Some libraries in this study had Jurkat cell RNA spiked in. CDR3s leave out the opening cysteine and the closing phenylalanine or tryptophan. Size tells how often a clone was seen (once, few, many) or the class of an expanded clone, and some rows leave it out.

TRBV9 few ASSKSGSPHNEQF
TRBV20-1 few SARAYDKPNEQF
TRBV4-2 few ASSQVGAYEQY
TRBV5-1 NA ASSLAGVAGELF
TRBV29-1 few SVAGQATYEQY
TRBV4-3 NA SSSQGTSGISSTDTQY
TRBV3-1 few ASSQALDRLNGYT
TRBV5-6 many ASSFIFEQF
TRBV12-3/TRBV12-4 few ASSFSAGGETQY
TRBV4-3 NA ASSQDFGRTDTQY
TRBV11-2 few ASSGIGLAVLQNTGELF
TRBV4-3 NA ASSQVQGAREQY
TRBV20-1 few SARARGPSGFNEQF
TRBV6-6 NA ASSYGKTEAF
TRBV15 NA ATSVQGNPNEQF
TRBV9 few ASSVEVTGRYEQY
TRBV28 many ASSPYLRGTYEQY
TRBV28 few ASRRPLAGTLSTDTQY
TRBV7-9 NA ASSAGEGPGELF
TRBV10-2 NA ASNGGDTGELF
TRBV29-1 many SVEPTTDTQY
TRBV6-2/TRBV6-3 few ASTSNTGELF
TRBV6-5 NA ASSYSSSGELF
TRBV2 few AGSTGRNTEAF